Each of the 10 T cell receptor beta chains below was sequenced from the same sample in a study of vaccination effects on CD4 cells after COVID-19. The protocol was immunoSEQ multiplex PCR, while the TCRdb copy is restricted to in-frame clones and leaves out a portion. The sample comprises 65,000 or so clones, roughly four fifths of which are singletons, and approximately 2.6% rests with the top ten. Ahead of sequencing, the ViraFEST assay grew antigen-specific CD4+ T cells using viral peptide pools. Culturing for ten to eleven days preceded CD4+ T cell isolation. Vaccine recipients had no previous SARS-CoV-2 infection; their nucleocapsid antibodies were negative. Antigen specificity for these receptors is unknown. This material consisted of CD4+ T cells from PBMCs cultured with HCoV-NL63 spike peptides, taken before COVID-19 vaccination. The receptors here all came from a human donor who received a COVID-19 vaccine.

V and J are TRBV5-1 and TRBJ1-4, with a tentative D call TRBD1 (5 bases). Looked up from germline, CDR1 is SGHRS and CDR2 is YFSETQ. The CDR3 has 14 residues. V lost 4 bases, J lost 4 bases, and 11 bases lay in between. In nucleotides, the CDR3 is TGCGCCAGCAGCGGGGACGGTCTTAATGAAAAACTGTTTTTT. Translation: CASSGDGLNEKLFF. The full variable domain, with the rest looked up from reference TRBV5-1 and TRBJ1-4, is KAGVTQTPRYLIKTRGQQVTLSCSPISGHRSVSWYQQTPGQGLQFLFEYFSETQRNKGNFPGRFSGRQFSNSRSEMNVSTLELGDSALYLCASSGDGLNEKLFFGSGTQLSVL.

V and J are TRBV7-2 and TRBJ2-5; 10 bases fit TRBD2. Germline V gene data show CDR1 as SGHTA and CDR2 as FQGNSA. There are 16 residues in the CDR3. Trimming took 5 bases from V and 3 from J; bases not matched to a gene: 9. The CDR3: CASSPSAGGLKETQYF. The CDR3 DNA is TGTGCCAGCAGCCCCTCAGCGGGGGGGCTAAAAGAGACCCAGTACTTC.

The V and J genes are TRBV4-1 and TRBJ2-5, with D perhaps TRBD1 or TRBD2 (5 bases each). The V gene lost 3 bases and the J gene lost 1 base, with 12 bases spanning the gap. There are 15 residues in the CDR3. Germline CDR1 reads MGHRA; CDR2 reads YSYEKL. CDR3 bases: TGCGCCAGCAGCCAGGTACCGGGACGCCAAGAGACCCAGTACTTC. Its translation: CASSQVPGRQETQYF.

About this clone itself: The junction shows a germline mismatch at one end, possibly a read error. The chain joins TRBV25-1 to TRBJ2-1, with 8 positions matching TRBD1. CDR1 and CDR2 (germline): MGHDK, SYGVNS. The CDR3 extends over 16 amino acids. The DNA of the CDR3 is TGTGCCAGCAGTGAACGGTCGACAGGGGTCTACGATGAGCAGTTCTTC. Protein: CASSERSTGVYDEQFF.

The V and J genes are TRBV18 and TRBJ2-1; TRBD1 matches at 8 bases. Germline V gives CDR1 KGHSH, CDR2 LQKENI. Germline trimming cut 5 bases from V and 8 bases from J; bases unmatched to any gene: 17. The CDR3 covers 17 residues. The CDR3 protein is CASSLRTGFKSTDEQFF. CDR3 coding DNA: TGTGCCAGCTCATTACGGACAGGGTTTAAAAGTACCGATGAGCAGTTCTTC.

The CDR3 coding sequence is TGTGCCATTCGCCGGGCCAGTATAGCAGATACGCAGTATTTT. Translated, it gives CAIRRASIADTQYF. The chain is built from TRBV6-5 and TRBJ2-3; no firm D call. V was clipped by 10 bases and J by 4 bases, with 18 bases between them. The germline V gene has CDR1 MNHEY and CDR2 SVGAGI. The CDR3 has 14 residues.

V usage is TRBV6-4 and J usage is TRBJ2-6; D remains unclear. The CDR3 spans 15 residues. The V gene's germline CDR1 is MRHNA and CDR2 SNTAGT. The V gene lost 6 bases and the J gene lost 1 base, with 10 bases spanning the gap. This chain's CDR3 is CASREGASGANVLTF. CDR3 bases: TGTGCCAGCAGAGAAGGTGCTTCTGGGGCCAACGTCCTGACTTTC.

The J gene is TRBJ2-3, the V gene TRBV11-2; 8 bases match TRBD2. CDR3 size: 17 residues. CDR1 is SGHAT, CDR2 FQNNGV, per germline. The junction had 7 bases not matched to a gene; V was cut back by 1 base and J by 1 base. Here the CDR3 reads CASSLVFRAGGTDTQYF. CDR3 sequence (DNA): TGTGCCAGCAGCTTAGTCTTTCGAGCGGGGGGCACAGATACGCAGTATTTT.

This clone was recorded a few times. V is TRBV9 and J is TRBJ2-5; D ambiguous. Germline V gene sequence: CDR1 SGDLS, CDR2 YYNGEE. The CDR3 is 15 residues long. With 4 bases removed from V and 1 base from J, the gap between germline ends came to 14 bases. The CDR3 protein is CASSLRTVTQETQYF. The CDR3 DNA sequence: TGTGCCAGCAGCCTAAGGACGGTCACCCAAGAGACCCAGTACTTC.

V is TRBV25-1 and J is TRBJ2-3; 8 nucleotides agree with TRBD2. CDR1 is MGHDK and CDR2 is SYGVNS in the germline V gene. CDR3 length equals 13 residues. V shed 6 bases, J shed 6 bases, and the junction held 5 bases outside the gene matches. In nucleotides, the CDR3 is TGTGCCAGCAGGGCCGGGGGGGCCGATACGCAGTATTTT. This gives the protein CASRAGGADTQYF.